Below are 32 T cell receptor beta chains sequenced from a single sample in a study of T cell repertoires in cytomegalovirus infection. TCRdb re-derived calls from the reads in MiXCR, one entry per CDR3 protein. The table shows 480,000 or so distinct CDR3 sequences, with about 10% occurring only once. Sequencing input: PBMCs. All receptors come from a human donor in good health (CMV status not recorded). Some clones in this sample may be carry-over from other donors' samples.

The V call is TRBV29-1, the J call TRBJ2-1; 9 bases map to TRBD2. J lost 7 bases, V lost 0 bases, and 7 bases had no gene match. Germline V lookup: CDR1 SQVTM, CDR2 ANQGSEA. The CDR3 sequence is 15 residues long. In nucleotides, the CDR3 is TGCAGCGTTGAAGAGTATAGCGGGAGTGTTAATGAGCAGTTCTTC. Translating it yields CSVEEYSGSVNEQFF.

This clonotype was counted many times. Here the CDR3 DNA reads TGTGCCAGCGTTCCCCTTAGGGGACCCTACAATGAGCAGTTCTTC. Its translation is CASVPLRGPYNEQFF. The chain joins TRBV12-3 or TRBV12-4 to TRBJ2-1; D could derive from TRBD1 or TRBD2 (5 bases each). The CDR3 runs 15 residues. V lost 8 bases and J 2 bases, leaving 16 bases between the germline ends.

This clonotype has a count of ten or more. The V gene is TRBV5-1, the J gene TRBJ1-2; maybe TRBD1 (5 bases). Trimming removed 4 bases at V and 3 bases at J, with 10 bases between. There are 13 residues in the CDR3. Germline CDR1 and CDR2: SGHRS and YFSETQ. This chain's CDR3 is CASSGGPYYGYTF. Written as DNA, the CDR3 is TGCGCCAGCAGCGGGGGACCGTACTATGGCTACACCTTC.

There are many counts of this clonotype. The chain employs TRBV7-9 and TRBJ2-5; D is undetermined. The germline gives CDR1 SEHNR, CDR2 FQNEAQ (reference sequence). Trimming removed 4 bases from V and 1 base from J, with 13 bases in between. CDR3 length equals 15 residues. The CDR3 here is CASSYLGATQETQYF. The CDR3 nucleotides are TGTGCCAGCAGCTACCTTGGCGCAACCCAAGAGACCCAGTACTTC. Full variable domain (missing parts from reference TRBV7-9 and TRBJ2-5): DTGVSQNPRHKITKRGQNVTFRCDPISEHNRLYWYRQTLGQGPEFLTYFQNEAQLEKSRLLSDRFSAERPKGSFSTLEIQRTEQGDSAMYLCASSYLGATQETQYFGPGTRLLVL.

This clonotype was observed a few times. The chain combines TRBV20-1 with TRBJ1-5; D unresolved. Between the trimmed V and J ends, which lost 2 bases and 7 bases, there was a span of 9 bases. The V gene's germline CDR1 is DFQATT and CDR2 SNEGSKA (reference sequence). The CDR3 covers 12 residues. CDR3 residues: CSARPTGQPQHF. CDR3 nucleotides: TGCAGTGCTAGACCGACGGGGCAGCCCCAGCATTTT.

This clonotype has just a few counts. The J gene is TRBJ2-1, the V gene TRBV13; no clear D gene. The CDR3 has 15 residues. Trimming left V 0 bases short and J 0 bases short, with 6 bases between. Germline CDR1 is PRHDT and CDR2 is FYEKMQ (reference sequence). CDR3 bases: TGTGCCAGCAGCTTAGGACCTGACTCCTACAATGAGCAGTTCTTC. Protein sequence: CASSLGPDSYNEQFF.

V and J are TRBV24-1 and TRBJ1-3; no firm D call. The CDR3 has 12 residues. Germline V CDR1 and CDR2: KGHDR, SFDVKD. The ends were cut back, 4 bases at V and 4 bases at J, with 4 bases in the middle. The CDR3 region has the DNA TGTGCCACCAGTGAGGAAGGAAACACCATATATTTT. Protein: CATSEEGNTIYF.

There are many counts of this clonotype. The chain has TRBV7-2 and TRBJ1-2, with 8 bases aligning to TRBD1. The V gene end was trimmed by 3 bases and the J gene end by 5 bases; junction bases not matched to a gene: 8. The CDR3 is 15 amino acids. CDR1 and CDR2 (germline): SGHTA, FQGNSA. The CDR3 DNA is TGTGCCAGCAGCTTTTCAGGGGGCCCGATGTATGGCTACACCTTC. This encodes CASSFSGGPMYGYTF.

In this sample, this clonotype turned up many times. The rearrangement joins TRBV12-3 or TRBV12-4 to TRBJ1-1; a possible D gene is TRBD1 (5 bases). The CDR3 totals 16 residues. The V and J ends lost 6 bases and 4 bases respectively, with 21 bases between them. CDR3: CASRDWVNGAGTEAFF. The CDR3 bases are TGTGCCAGCAGGGATTGGGTCAATGGGGCGGGCACTGAAGCTTTCTTT.

In this sample, this clonotype turned up many times. This CDR3 reads CASRWDRAEKLFF. CDR3 DNA sequence: TGTGCCAGCCGGTGGGACAGGGCCGAAAAACTGTTTTTT. This chain connects TRBV2 to TRBJ1-4; 9 nucleotides agree with TRBD1. The CDR3 sequence is 13 residues long. CDR1 is SNHLY, CDR2 FYNNEI, per germline. The junction had 6 bases not matched to a gene; V was cut back by 8 bases and J by 8 bases.

This clonotype was found many times. The V and J genes are TRBV6-5 and TRBJ2-5; TRBD2 matches at 7 bases. The CDR3 consists of 15 residues. V shed 0 bases, J shed 5 bases, and the junction held 6 bases outside the gene matches. Germline CDR1 is MNHEY and CDR2 is SVGAGI. The CDR3 DNA sequence: TGTGCCAGCAGTTACTCGGGGGGGAGGAAGGAGACCCAGTACTTC. Translating gives CASSYSGGRKETQYF.

This clonotype was found a few times. V and J are TRBV29-1 and TRBJ2-3; TRBD2 matches at 7 bases. V shed 8 bases and J 3 bases; nucleotides not matched to a gene: 14. The CDR3 has 15 amino acids. The germline V gene has CDR1 SQVTM and CDR2 ANQGSEA. Here the CDR3 reads CSLRPRLAITDTQYF. Written as DNA, the CDR3 is TGCAGCTTACGCCCCCGACTAGCTATAACAGATACGCAGTATTTT.

This clonotype has at least ten counts. The CDR3 is CASSLSLPGGNQPQHF. Here the CDR3 DNA reads TGTGCCAGCAGCTTAAGTTTGCCAGGAGGCAATCAGCCCCAGCATTTT. The J gene is TRBJ1-5, the V gene TRBV7-9; no definite D call. Germline assignment: CDR1 SEHNR and CDR2 FQNEAQ (reference sequence). The CDR3 loop spans 16 amino acids. Trimming removed 2 bases from V and 2 bases from J, with 13 bases in between.

Only a few counts were recorded for this clonotype. The genes are TRBV5-1 and TRBJ2-2, with a tentative D call TRBD2 (6 bases). Trimming left V 2 bases short and J 6 bases short, with 17 bases between. Germline V lookup: CDR1 SGHRS, CDR2 YFSETQ. The CDR3 is made up of 16 amino acids. For the CDR3, the DNA is TGCGCCAGCAGCTTTCGCGGGGCCCGAACCGCCGGGGAGCTGTTTTTT. It codes for CASSFRGARTAGELFF. Combining the CDR3 with reference TRBV5-1 and TRBJ2-2 gives the whole variable domain KAGVTQTPRYLIKTRGQQVTLSCSPISGHRSVSWYQQTPGQGLQFLFEYFSETQRNKGNFPGRFSGRQFSNSRSEMNVSTLELGDSALYLCASSFRGARTAGELFFGEGSRLTVL.

This clonotype was recorded a few times. The genes are TRBV9 and TRBJ2-3; TRBD1 matches at 7 bases. V lost 2 bases, J lost 7 bases, and 7 bases stayed unmatched. Germline V gene lookup returns CDR1 SGDLS and CDR2 YYNGEE. The length of the CDR3 is 14 residues. The chain's CDR3 is CASSVRQGVNTQYF. The CDR3 DNA reads as TGTGCCAGCAGCGTGCGACAGGGTGTAAATACGCAGTATTTT.

Many counts were recorded for this clonotype. The chain couples TRBV10-3 to TRBJ2-5; TRBD2 matches 10 bases. Germline V gene sequence: CDR1 ENHRY, CDR2 SYGVKD. V trimming: 6 bases; J trimming: 3 bases; junction bases outside the gene matches: 4. The CDR3 consists of 14 residues. The CDR3 reads CAIRSGGAEETQYF. CDR3 nucleotide sequence: TGTGCCATCAGAAGCGGGGGGGCCGAAGAGACCCAGTACTTC.

This clonotype was detected only a few times. V is TRBV7-9 and J is TRBJ2-7; TRBD2 matches at 15 bases. This CDR3 is built from 16 residues. Trimming at V came to 1 base and at J to 6 bases, leaving 4 bases not matched to a gene. In germline, CDR1 is SEHNR, CDR2 FQNEAQ (reference sequence). The DNA of the CDR3 is TGTGCCAGCAGCTTAGGATGGGGACTAGCGGGAGGCGAGCAGTACTTC. Protein sequence: CASSLGWGLAGGEQYF.

The chain joins TRBV12-3 or TRBV12-4 to TRBJ2-1; D could derive from TRBD1 or TRBD2 (5 bases each). This CDR3 region has 17 residues. V was shortened by 1 base and J by 4 bases, with 17 bases between the two germline ends. The CDR3 bases are TGTGCCAGCAGTTTAGTCCCCGGGGCAGGGAAGTACAATGAGCAGTTCTTC. Translated, it gives CASSLVPGAGKYNEQFF.

The chain uses TRBV18 and TRBJ2-2; weak D call: TRBD1 (6 bases). The CDR3 sequence is 16 residues long. Trimming took off 5 bases at V and 5 bases at J, with 18 bases between the two ends. Germline CDR1 is KGHSH and CDR2 is LQKENI. Written as DNA, the CDR3 is TGTGCCAGCTCAGTGGTGCCGCAGGGGACGACCGGGGAGCTGTTTTTT. It specifies CASSVVPQGTTGELFF.

The table lists this clonotype with many counts. This chain connects TRBV19 to TRBJ2-7; tentatively, D is TRBD1 (5 bases). Trimming took off 3 bases at V and 2 bases at J, with 14 bases between the two ends. The CDR3 covers 15 residues. The germline V gene has CDR1 LNHDA and CDR2 SQIVND (reference sequence). The CDR3 nucleotides are TGTGCCAGTAGTATCTCTTTTGACAGCGCCTACGAGCAGTACTTC. Protein product: CASSISFDSAYEQYF.

This clonotype was observed a few times. V and J are TRBV25-1 and TRBJ2-1, with TRBD2 identical over 8 bases. Germline values: CDR1 MGHDK, CDR2 SYGVNS. The CDR3 loop spans 13 amino acids. The trim removed 8 bases at V and 6 bases at J, leaving 6 bases unmatched. The CDR3 region is CASGGGGTNEQFF. As DNA, the CDR3 is TGTGCCAGCGGAGGCGGGGGGACCAATGAGCAGTTCTTC.

This clonotype has at least ten counts. This rearrangement joins TRBV20-1 to TRBJ2-7, with 10 bases identical to TRBD2. V was pared by 0 bases and J by 5 bases, with 4 bases of the junction left unmatched. The CDR3 contains 14 residues. The V gene's germline CDR1 is DFQATT and CDR2 SNEGSKA (reference sequence). The CDR3 DNA follows: TGCAGTGCTAGAGAAGCTAGCGGGAGTGACGAGCAGTACTTC. It codes for CSAREASGSDEQYF.

The chain uses TRBV14 and TRBJ2-2, with D perhaps matching TRBD1 (6 bases). CDR1 and CDR2 from the germline V gene are SGHDN and FVKESK. The CDR3 has 16 amino acids. V lost 3 bases and J lost 4, with 15 bases in between. As DNA, the CDR3 is TGTGCCAGCAGCCACTGGACCCAGGGGTCCACCGGGGAGCTGTTTTTT. Its translation is CASSHWTQGSTGELFF.

The chain links TRBV29-1 to TRBJ2-1; the match to TRBD2 covers 8 bases. J lost 7 bases, V lost 0 bases, and 11 bases had no gene match. The CDR3 extends over 16 amino acids. CDR1 is SQVTM and CDR2 is ANQGSEA in the germline V gene. The CDR3 bases are TGCAGCGTTGAAGATCTCCCAGGACTAGCAGGGAATGAGCAGTTCTTC. Translated: CSVEDLPGLAGNEQFF.

This clonotype was seen at least ten times. This rearrangement joins TRBV19 to TRBJ1-6, with TRBD1 matching 8 bases. The CDR3 totals 17 residues. Germline loops: CDR1 LNHDA, CDR2 SQIVND (reference sequence). The V gene end was trimmed by 8 bases and the J gene end by 9 bases; junction bases not matched to a gene: 18. The CDR3, as DNA: TGTGCCAGTTGGGACTCACAAGCGAGACAGGGGAGTTCACCCCTCCACTTT. Protein sequence: CASWDSQARQGSSPLHF. Drawing the rest from reference TRBV19 and TRBJ1-6, the complete variable domain is DGGITQSPKYLFRKEGQNVTLSCEQNLNHDAMYWYRQDPGQGLRLIYYSQIVNDFQKGDIAEGYSVSREKKESFPLTVTSAQKNPTAFYLCASWDSQARQGSSPLHFGNGTRLTVT.

This clonotype was detected ten times or more. The V and J genes are TRBV7-8 and TRBJ2-2; the D is unclear. The CDR3 length is 13 residues. CDR1 is SGHVS, CDR2 FQNEAQ, per germline. Trimming removed 5 bases from V and 4 bases from J, with 8 bases in between. The CDR3 is CASSAASTGELFF. For the CDR3, the DNA is TGTGCCAGCAGCGCTGCGTCCACCGGGGAGCTGTTTTTT.

The gene calls are TRBV9 and TRBJ2-2; TRBD1 might be the D (5 bases). V was shortened by 0 bases and J by 1 base, with 10 bases between the two germline ends. This CDR3 region has 16 residues. The V gene's germline CDR1 is SGDLS and CDR2 YYNGEE. CDR3 amino acids: CASSVGGGQNTGELFF. The CDR3 DNA is TGTGCCAGCAGCGTAGGGGGTGGACAGAACACCGGGGAGCTGTTTTTT. The variable domain in full, with the rest retrieved from reference TRBV9 and TRBJ2-2, is DSGVTQTPKHLITATGQRVTLRCSPRSGDLSVYWYQQSLDQGLQFLIQYYNGEERAKGNILERFSAQQFPDLHSELNLSSLELGDSALYFCASSVGGGQNTGELFFGEGSRLTVL.

This clonotype was counted many times. This rearrangement joins TRBV7-9 to TRBJ2-5; 10 nucleotides match TRBD1. The germline V gene encodes CDR1 SEHNR and CDR2 FQNEAQ (reference sequence). The CDR3 runs to 14 residues. Trimming cost V 3 bases and J 5 bases; bases outside gene matches: 3. This CDR3 is CASSFGTGAETQYF. The CDR3 DNA is TGTGCCAGCAGCTTCGGGACAGGGGCTGAGACCCAGTACTTC.

This clonotype came up many times. This chain uses TRBV3-1 with TRBJ2-5; D is perhaps TRBD2 (6 bases). Trimming removed 3 bases at V and 5 bases at J, with 16 bases between. This CDR3 comprises 15 residues. CDR1 and CDR2 (germline): LGHDT, YNNKEL (reference sequence). CDR3 sequence (DNA): TGTGCCAGCAGCCAGGCTCTACTAGCCGGGGAGACCCAGTACTTC. Translating gives CASSQALLAGETQYF.

This clonotype was observed many times. V gene TRBV20-1 combines with J gene TRBJ2-6; D not resolved. This CDR3 spans 15 amino acids. V lost 5 bases and J 0 bases, leaving 11 bases between the germline ends. The germline V gene encodes CDR1 DFQATT and CDR2 SNEGSKA (reference sequence). In nucleotides, the CDR3 is TGCAGTGCTTTACAGCGTGGCTCTGGGGCCAACGTCCTGACTTTC. This codes for CSALQRGSGANVLTF.

This clonotype was detected many times. The chain recombines TRBV10-3 with TRBJ1-1; D ambiguous. From germline, CDR1 is ENHRY and CDR2 SYGVKD. The CDR3 extends over 13 amino acids. Trimming cost V 3 bases and J 0 bases, with 5 bases left between them. In DNA form, the CDR3 reads TGTGCCATCAGTGACAGCTTGAACACTGAAGCTTTCTTT. Protein sequence: CAISDSLNTEAFF.

In its sample, this clonotype was seen many times. The rearrangement uses TRBV7-2 and TRBJ2-7; 12 bases line up with TRBD2. The germline V gene encodes CDR1 SGHTA and CDR2 FQGNSA. Germline trimming cut 6 bases from V and 3 bases from J; bases unmatched to any gene: 6. The CDR3 length is 15 residues. The CDR3 region is CASRSETSGSYEQYF. The CDR3 DNA sequence: TGTGCCAGCAGATCCGAGACTAGCGGGAGCTACGAGCAGTACTTC.